A selection of T cell receptor beta chains follows, all from one sample in a study of shared T cell receptors in the human thymus. Using immunoSEQ multiplex PCR, the repertoire was profiled, and TCRdb retains in-frame clones only, with some absent. Of roughly 550,000 clones in the sample, approximately 78% were seen once. This sample was also put to use in a study of human thymus T cells.

Sequencing was carried out using thymocytes. These receptor sequences come from a boy under two years old with a congenital heart defect. Each CDR3 is given with its conserved first and last residue. D genes are given only for firm matches. Part of the rows lack a size; the others show once, few, many or a class for expanded clones.

J gene: TRBJ2-3; D gene: TRBD2; V gene: TRBV30; clone size: -; CDR3 DNA: TGTGCCTGGAGTGCCGGACTAGCGGGAGGGCCCAGAGATACGCAGTATTTT; CDR3 protein: CAWSAGLAGGPRDTQYF
J gene: TRBJ1-1; D gene: -; V gene: TRBV5-4; clone size: -; CDR3 DNA: TGTGCCAGCAGCTTGTCTACTGGACAGTGCACTGAAGCTTTCTTT; CDR3 protein: CASSLSTGQCTEAFF
J gene: TRBJ2-3; D gene: TRBD2; V gene: TRBV6-1; clone size: -; CDR3 DNA: TGTGCCAGCAGGCCTGGGGGGGGGAAGACAGATACGCAGTATTTT; CDR3 protein: CASRPGGGKTDTQYF
J gene: TRBJ2-7; D gene: -; V gene: TRBV4-2; clone size: -; CDR3 DNA: TGTGCCAGCAGCCAAGCTGTGGGGCCAAAGTCCTACGAGCAGTACTTC; CDR3 protein: CASSQAVGPKSYEQYF
J gene: TRBJ1-1; D gene: TRBD1; V gene: TRBV10-3; clone size: once; CDR3 DNA: TGTGCCATCAGCGCCGGGACAGGGATGAACACTGAAGCTTTCTTT; CDR3 protein: CAISAGTGMNTEAFF
J gene: TRBJ2-2; D gene: -; V gene: TRBV4-3; clone size: once; CDR3 DNA: TGCGCCAGCAGCCAAGATCGGTCTGGCCTCGGGAGATCGCCCGGGGAGCTGTTTTTT; CDR3 protein: CASSQDRSGLGRSPGELFF
J gene: TRBJ2-1; D gene: TRBD2; V gene: TRBV11-2; clone size: -; CDR3 DNA: TGTGCCAGCAGCTGGGGACTAGCGGGAGGAATTGCATACAATGAGCAGTTCTTC; CDR3 protein: CASSWGLAGGIAYNEQFF
J gene: TRBJ1-3; D gene: TRBD1; V gene: TRBV27; clone size: -; CDR3 DNA: TGTGCCAGCAGTTTTCCCGGGACAGGGGCTGGAAACACCATATATTTT; CDR3 protein: CASSFPGTGAGNTIYF
J gene: TRBJ2-7; D gene: TRBD2; V gene: TRBV11-3; clone size: -; CDR3 DNA: TGTGCCAGCAGCTTAGGCGGGAGCTCCTACGAGCAGTACTTC; CDR3 protein: CASSLGGSSYEQYF
J gene: TRBJ1-1; D gene: TRBD1; V gene: TRBV6-4; clone size: -; CDR3 DNA: TGTGCCAGCAGTAATCGGACAGGGCTGGCTTTCTTT; CDR3 protein: CASSNRTGLAFF
J gene: TRBJ2-5; D gene: -; V gene: TRBV4-2; clone size: -; CDR3 DNA: TGTGCCAGCAGGAACTTAGCGGACCAAGAGACCCAGTACTTC; CDR3 protein: CASRNLADQETQYF
J gene: TRBJ2-7; D gene: -; V gene: TRBV12-2; clone size: -; CDR3 DNA: TGTGCAAGTCGCTTTAGGTGTGGGACAGGGGGCGGAAGATACGAGCAGTACTTC; CDR3 protein: CASRFRCGTGGGRYEQYF
J gene: TRBJ2-7; D gene: -; V gene: TRBV4-2; clone size: -; CDR3 DNA: TGTGCCAGCAGCCAAGGTGCCCGCCGGCTCCCGGGCGAGCAGTACTTC; CDR3 protein: CASSQGARRLPGEQYF
J gene: TRBJ2-4; D gene: -; V gene: TRBV28; clone size: -; CDR3 DNA: TGTGCCAGCAGCGTAGGGGGACCCCTCAAAAACATTCAGTACTTC; CDR3 protein: CASSVGGPLKNIQYF
J gene: TRBJ1-2; D gene: TRBD1; V gene: TRBV7-2; clone size: -; CDR3 DNA: TGTGCCAGCAGCTCCCGGACAGGGGAATATGGCTACACCTTC; CDR3 protein: CASSSRTGEYGYTF
J gene: TRBJ2-3; D gene: TRBD2; V gene: TRBV6-4; clone size: -; CDR3 DNA: TGTGCCAGCAGTGACGGACTAGCGGGCACAGATACGCAGTATTTT; CDR3 protein: CASSDGLAGTDTQYF
J gene: TRBJ2-5; D gene: TRBD1; V gene: TRBV4-3; clone size: -; CDR3 DNA: TGCGCCAGCAGCCGGGACAGGGTCGAGACCCAGTACTTC; CDR3 protein: CASSRDRVETQYF
J gene: TRBJ1-5; D gene: -; V gene: TRBV6-1; clone size: -; CDR3 DNA: TGTGCCAGCAGTGACCTCACGGGGGGGCGTCAGCCCCAGCATTTT; CDR3 protein: CASSDLTGGRQPQHF
J gene: TRBJ2-7; D gene: -; V gene: TRBV9; clone size: -; CDR3 DNA: TGTGCCAGCAGCGGACAACAGGCGGCGCTTCTATACGAGCAGTACTTC; CDR3 protein: CASSGQQAALLYEQYF
J gene: TRBJ2-5; D gene: TRBD1; V gene: TRBV9; clone size: -; CDR3 DNA: TGTGCCAGCAGCGTAGCTACCTGGGGGGGACAGGGCCCGACCCAGTACTTC; CDR3 protein: CASSVATWGGQGPTQYF
J gene: TRBJ2-7; D gene: -; V gene: TRBV5-8; clone size: once; CDR3 DNA: TGTGCCAGCAGCATCACTACAACAGGGTATTACACCTACGAGCAGTACTTC; CDR3 protein: CASSITTTGYYTYEQYF
J gene: TRBJ2-2; D gene: TRBD2; V gene: TRBV28; clone size: -; CDR3 DNA: TGTGCCAGCACCCGCCCCCAGCGGGAGGGGACCGGGGAGCTGTTTTTT; CDR3 protein: CASTRPQREGTGELFF
J gene: TRBJ2-7; D gene: TRBD1; V gene: TRBV6-5; clone size: -; CDR3 DNA: TGTGCCAGCAGTCGGTCGGGACAGGGGCCCTACGAGCAGTACTTC; CDR3 protein: CASSRSGQGPYEQYF
J gene: TRBJ1-2; D gene: -; V gene: TRBV7-9; clone size: -; CDR3 DNA: TGTGCCAGCAGCTTACCACCTAGTAGGATCGGAGCCTATGGCTACACCTTC; CDR3 protein: CASSLPPSRIGAYGYTF
J gene: TRBJ2-1; D gene: -; V gene: TRBV5-6; clone size: -; CDR3 DNA: TGTGCCAGCAGCTTGAGGCCGGGAGCCACAAACTCCTACAATGAGCAGTTCTTC; CDR3 protein: CASSLRPGATNSYNEQFF
J gene: TRBJ2-7; D gene: TRBD1; V gene: TRBV7-9; clone size: -; CDR3 DNA: TGTGCCAGCAGCGGAGGACAGGGGGCCTACGAGCAGTACTTC; CDR3 protein: CASSGGQGAYEQYF
J gene: TRBJ1-5; D gene: TRBD1; V gene: TRBV12-5; clone size: -; CDR3 DNA: TGTGCTAGTGGCCCGGGCAGGGGGCCCTTACAGCCCCAGCATTTT; CDR3 protein: CASGPGRGPLQPQHF
J gene: TRBJ2-5; D gene: TRBD2; V gene: TRBV13; clone size: -; CDR3 DNA: TGTGCCAGCAGTCAGCATAATAGCGGGAGCCCCAGGGAGACCCAGTACTTC; CDR3 protein: CASSQHNSGSPRETQYF
J gene: TRBJ2-7; D gene: -; V gene: TRBV4-3; clone size: few; CDR3 DNA: TGCGCCAGCAGCCATCATGTGCGGGCCGCCAACTACGAGCAGTACTTC; CDR3 protein: CASSHHVRAANYEQYF
J gene: TRBJ2-7; D gene: -; V gene: TRBV30; clone size: once; CDR3 DNA: TGTGCCTGGAGTGAAGACAGGTTTCAGGACGAGCAGTACTTC; CDR3 protein: CAWSEDRFQDEQYF
J gene: TRBJ1-4; D gene: -; V gene: TRBV2; clone size: -; CDR3 DNA: TGTGCCAGCAGTGGGAGCAGGGGAAGGGAAAAACTGTTTTTT; CDR3 protein: CASSGSRGREKLFF
J gene: TRBJ1-4; D gene: TRBD1; V gene: TRBV11-3; clone size: once; CDR3 DNA: TGTGCCAGCAGCTTCTCTAGACAGGGGGGACCTAATGAAAAACTGTTTTTT; CDR3 protein: CASSFSRQGGPNEKLFF
J gene: TRBJ1-2; D gene: -; V gene: TRBV4-1; clone size: -; CDR3 DNA: TGCGCCAGCAGCCCTATGTGGGGGCGCTCAAACTATGGCTACACCTTC; CDR3 protein: CASSPMWGRSNYGYTF
J gene: TRBJ2-3; D gene: TRBD2; V gene: TRBV19; clone size: once; CDR3 DNA: TGTGCCAGTAGTCCACGACTAGCGGGGACAGATACGCAGTATTTT; CDR3 protein: CASSPRLAGTDTQYF
J gene: TRBJ2-3; D gene: TRBD2; V gene: TRBV28; clone size: -; CDR3 DNA: TGTGCCAGCAGTCCACATACGGCGGGAGTGTTCTTCACAGATACGCAGTATTTT; CDR3 protein: CASSPHTAGVFFTDTQYF
J gene: TRBJ2-7; D gene: TRBD2; V gene: TRBV10-2; clone size: -; CDR3 DNA: TGCGCCAGCAGGCTGGCTAGCGGGAGCATGAAGTACGAGCAGTACTTC; CDR3 protein: CASRLASGSMKYEQYF
J gene: TRBJ2-7; D gene: TRBD2; V gene: TRBV4-2; clone size: -; CDR3 DNA: TGTGCCAGCAGCCAAGATGAGGGAGGACGCGGGGGGAGCTCCTACGAGCAGTACTTC; CDR3 protein: CASSQDEGGRGGSSYEQYF